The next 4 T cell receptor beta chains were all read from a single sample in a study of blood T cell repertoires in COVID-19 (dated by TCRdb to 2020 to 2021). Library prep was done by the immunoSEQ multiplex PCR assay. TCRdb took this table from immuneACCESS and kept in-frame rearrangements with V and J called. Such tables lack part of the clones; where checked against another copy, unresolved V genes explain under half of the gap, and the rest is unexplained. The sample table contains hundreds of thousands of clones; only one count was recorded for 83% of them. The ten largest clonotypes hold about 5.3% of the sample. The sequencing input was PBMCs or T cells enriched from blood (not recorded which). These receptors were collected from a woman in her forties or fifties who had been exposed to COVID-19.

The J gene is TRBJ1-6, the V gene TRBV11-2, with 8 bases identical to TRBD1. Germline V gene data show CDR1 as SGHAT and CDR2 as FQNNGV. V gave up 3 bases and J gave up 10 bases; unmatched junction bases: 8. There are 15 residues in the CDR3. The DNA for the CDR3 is TGTGCCAGCAGCTTGACAGGGGTGGAAGTCTCACCCCTCCACTTT. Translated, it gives CASSLTGVEVSPLHF.

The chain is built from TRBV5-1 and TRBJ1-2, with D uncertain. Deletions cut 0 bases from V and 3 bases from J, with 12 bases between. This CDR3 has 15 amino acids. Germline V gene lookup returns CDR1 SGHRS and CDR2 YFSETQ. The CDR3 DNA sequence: TGCGCCAGCAGCTTGGCCTTTAGCGGTGACTATGGCTACACCTTC. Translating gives CASSLAFSGDYGYTF.

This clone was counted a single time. The CDR3, as DNA: TGTGCCAGCAGTTCACAGGGGCTGGGCAATCAGCCCCAGCATTTT. Translated, it gives CASSSQGLGNQPQHF. V is TRBV28 and J is TRBJ1-5; TRBD1 agrees at 7 bases. V shed 4 bases and J 2 bases; nucleotides not matched to a gene: 5. From germline, CDR1 is MDHEN and CDR2 SYDVKM. The CDR3 contains 15 residues.

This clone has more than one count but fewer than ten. For the CDR3, the DNA is TGCGCCAGCAGCTTTGGCCCTCCGGGATCAGGGGGCGAAGCTTTCTTT. Translated: CASSFGPPGSGGEAFF. This chain uses TRBV5-1 with TRBJ1-1; 8 bases line up with TRBD1. The junction had 14 bases not matched to a gene; V was cut back by 2 bases and J by 8 bases. The CDR3 spans 16 residues. CDR1 is SGHRS, CDR2 YFSETQ, per germline.